The TCR beta chain under discussion was sequenced for a study of blood T cell repertoires in COVID-19. In the study overall: From T cells, B-cell-depleted T cells, or PBMCs came the material, which was cDNA or gDNA.

Data came from immunoSEQ multiplex PCR; TCRdb stores just in-frame clones and leaves some out. The table includes approximately 300,000 clones, about 89% detected once. The germline V gene has CDR1 SGHRS and CDR2 YFSETQ. V lost 4 bases to trimming and J lost 1 base; unmatched junction nucleotides: 2. The CDR3 loop spans 14 amino acids. Sequenced material: peripheral blood. The V and J genes are TRBV5-1 and TRBJ1-1; 9 nucleotides agree with TRBD1. The receptor's source is a young man who had recovered from COVID-19. The CDR3 here is CASSKGQGNTEAFF. Here the CDR3 DNA reads TGCGCCAGCAGCAAGGGACAGGGGAACACTGAAGCTTTCTTT.